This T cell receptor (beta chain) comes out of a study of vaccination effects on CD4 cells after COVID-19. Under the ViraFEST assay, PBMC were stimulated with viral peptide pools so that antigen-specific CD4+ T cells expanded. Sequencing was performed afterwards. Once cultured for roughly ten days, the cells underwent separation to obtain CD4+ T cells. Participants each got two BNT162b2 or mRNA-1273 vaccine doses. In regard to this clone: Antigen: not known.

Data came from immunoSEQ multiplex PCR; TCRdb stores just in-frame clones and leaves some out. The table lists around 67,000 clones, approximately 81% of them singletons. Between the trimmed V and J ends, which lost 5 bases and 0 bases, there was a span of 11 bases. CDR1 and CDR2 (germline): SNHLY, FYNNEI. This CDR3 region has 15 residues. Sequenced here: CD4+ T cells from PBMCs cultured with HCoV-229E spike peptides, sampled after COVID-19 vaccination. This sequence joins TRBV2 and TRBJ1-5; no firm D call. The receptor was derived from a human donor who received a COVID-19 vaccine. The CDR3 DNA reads TGTGCCAGCAGTACGGCAGGCTTTAGCAATCAGCCCCAGCATTTT. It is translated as CASSTAGFSNQPQHF.